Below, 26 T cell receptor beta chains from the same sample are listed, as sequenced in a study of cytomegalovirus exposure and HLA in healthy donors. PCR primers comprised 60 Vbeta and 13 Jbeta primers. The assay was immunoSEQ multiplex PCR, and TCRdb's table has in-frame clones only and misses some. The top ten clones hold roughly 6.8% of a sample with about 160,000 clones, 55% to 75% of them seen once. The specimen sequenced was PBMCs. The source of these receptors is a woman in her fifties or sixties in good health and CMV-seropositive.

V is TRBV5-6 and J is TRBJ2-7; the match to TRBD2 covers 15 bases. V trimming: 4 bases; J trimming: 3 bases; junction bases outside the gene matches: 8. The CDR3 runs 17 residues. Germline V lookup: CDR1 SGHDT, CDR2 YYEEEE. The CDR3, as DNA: TGTGCCAGCAGCCTGGGGACTAGCGGGAGGTCCCTCTACGAGCAGTACTTC. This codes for CASSLGTSGRSLYEQYF.

CDR3 bases: TGTGCCATCAGTGAAGAGGGGCTAGCGGGTACAGAGACCCAGTACTTC. Protein sequence: CAISEEGLAGTETQYF. The rearrangement uses TRBV10-3 and TRBJ2-5, with 8 bases matching TRBD2. V shed 3 bases, J shed 4 bases, and the junction held 10 bases outside the gene matches. This CDR3 spans 16 amino acids. Germline values: CDR1 ENHRY, CDR2 SYGVKD.

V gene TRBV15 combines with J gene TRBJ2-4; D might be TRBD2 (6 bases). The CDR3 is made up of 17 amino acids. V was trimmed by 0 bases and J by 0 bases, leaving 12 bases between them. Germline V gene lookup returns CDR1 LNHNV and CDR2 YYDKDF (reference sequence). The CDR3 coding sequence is TGTGCCACCAGCAGAGATGGAGAGGGACTAGCCAAAAACATTCAGTACTTC. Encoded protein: CATSRDGEGLAKNIQYF.

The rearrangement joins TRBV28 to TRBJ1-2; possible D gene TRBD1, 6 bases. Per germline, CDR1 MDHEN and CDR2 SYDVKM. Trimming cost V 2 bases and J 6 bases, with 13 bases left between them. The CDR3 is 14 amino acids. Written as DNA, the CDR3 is TGTGCCAGCAGTTTAAGAGGGGGATATCATGGCTACACCTTC. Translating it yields CASSLRGGYHGYTF.

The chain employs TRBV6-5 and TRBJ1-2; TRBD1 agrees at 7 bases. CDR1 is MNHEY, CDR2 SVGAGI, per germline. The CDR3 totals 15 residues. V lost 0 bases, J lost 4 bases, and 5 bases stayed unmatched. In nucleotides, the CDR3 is TGTGCCAGCAGTTACTCGAGTTGGGACAGCTATGGCTACACCTTC. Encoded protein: CASSYSSWDSYGYTF.

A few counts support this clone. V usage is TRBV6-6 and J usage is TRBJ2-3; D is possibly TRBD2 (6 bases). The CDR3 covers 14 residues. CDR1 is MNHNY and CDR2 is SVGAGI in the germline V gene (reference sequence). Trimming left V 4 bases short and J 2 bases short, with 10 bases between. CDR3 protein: CASSSGRATDTQYF. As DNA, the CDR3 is TGTGCCAGCAGTTCCGGGAGAGCCACAGATACGCAGTATTTT.

This chain's CDR3 is CASSLGAVTSSYEQYF. The CDR3 region has the DNA TGTGCCAGCAGCCTGGGAGCGGTCACCAGCTCCTACGAGCAGTACTTC. This rearrangement joins TRBV7-9 to TRBJ2-7, with D maybe TRBD2 (5 bases). The V end was cut by 5 bases, the J end by 0 bases, with 17 bases between. Germline V gene sequence: CDR1 SEHNR, CDR2 FQNEAQ (reference sequence). The CDR3 is made up of 16 amino acids. Supplemented by reference TRBV7-9 and TRBJ2-7, the full variable domain reads DTGVSQNPRHKITKRGQNVTFRCDPISEHNRLYWYRQTLGQGPEFLTYFQNEAQLEKSRLLSDRFSAERPKGSFSTLEIQRTEQGDSAMYLCASSLGAVTSSYEQYFGPGTRLTVT.

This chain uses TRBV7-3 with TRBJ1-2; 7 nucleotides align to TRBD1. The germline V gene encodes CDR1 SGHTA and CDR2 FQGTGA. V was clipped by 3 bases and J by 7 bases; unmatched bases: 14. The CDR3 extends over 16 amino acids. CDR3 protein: CASSFGVWQGESGYTF. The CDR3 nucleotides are TGTGCCAGCAGCTTCGGGGTGTGGCAGGGGGAGTCTGGCTACACCTTC.

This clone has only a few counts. The CDR3, as DNA: TGTGCCAGCAGCAACGGGACTAGCGGGAGTTGGGCAGATACGCAGTATTTT. Its protein is CASSNGTSGSWADTQYF. J is TRBJ2-3 and V is TRBV21-1; TRBD2 is the table's D call, not checked against the DNA. TRBV21-1 is a listed pseudogene. The CDR3 runs to 17 residues.

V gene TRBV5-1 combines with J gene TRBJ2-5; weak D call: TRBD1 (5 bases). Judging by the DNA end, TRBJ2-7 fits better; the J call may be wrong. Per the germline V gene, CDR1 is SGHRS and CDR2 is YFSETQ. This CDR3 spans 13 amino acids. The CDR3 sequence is CASSKDSSYEQYF. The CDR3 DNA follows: TGCGCCAGCAGTAAAGACAGTTCCTACGAGCAGTACTTC.

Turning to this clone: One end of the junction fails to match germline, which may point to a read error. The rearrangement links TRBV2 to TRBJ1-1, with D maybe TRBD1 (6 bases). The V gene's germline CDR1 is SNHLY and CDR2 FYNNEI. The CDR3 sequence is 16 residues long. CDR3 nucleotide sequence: TGTGCCAGCAGCGATGCGACAGGATTCATGAACACTGAAGCTTTTTTT. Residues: CASSDATGFMNTEAFF.

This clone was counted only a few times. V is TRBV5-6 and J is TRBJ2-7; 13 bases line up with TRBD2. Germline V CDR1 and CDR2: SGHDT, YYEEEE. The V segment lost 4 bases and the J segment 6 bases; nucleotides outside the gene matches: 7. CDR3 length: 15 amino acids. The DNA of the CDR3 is TGTGCCAGCAGCCCCGGGACTAGCGGGACCGTCGAGCAGTACTTC. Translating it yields CASSPGTSGTVEQYF.

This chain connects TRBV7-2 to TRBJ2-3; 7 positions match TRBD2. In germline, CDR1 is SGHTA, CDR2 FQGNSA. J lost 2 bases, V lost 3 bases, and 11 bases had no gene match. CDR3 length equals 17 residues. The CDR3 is CASSFIGQGGATDTQYF. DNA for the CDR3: TGTGCCAGCAGCTTTATTGGCCAGGGAGGGGCCACAGATACGCAGTATTTT.

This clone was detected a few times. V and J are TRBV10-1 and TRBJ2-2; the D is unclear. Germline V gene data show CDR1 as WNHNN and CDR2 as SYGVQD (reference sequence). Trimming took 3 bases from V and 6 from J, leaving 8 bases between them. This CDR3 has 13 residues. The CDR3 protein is CASSDGGAGELFF. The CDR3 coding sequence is TGCGCCAGCAGTGATGGCGGTGCCGGGGAGCTGTTTTTT.

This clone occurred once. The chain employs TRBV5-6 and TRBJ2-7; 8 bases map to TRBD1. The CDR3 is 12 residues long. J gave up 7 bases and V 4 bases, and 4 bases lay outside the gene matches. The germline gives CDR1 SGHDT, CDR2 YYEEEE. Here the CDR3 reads CASSLRGLEQYF. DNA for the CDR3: TGTGCCAGCAGCCTCAGGGGGCTTGAGCAGTACTTC.

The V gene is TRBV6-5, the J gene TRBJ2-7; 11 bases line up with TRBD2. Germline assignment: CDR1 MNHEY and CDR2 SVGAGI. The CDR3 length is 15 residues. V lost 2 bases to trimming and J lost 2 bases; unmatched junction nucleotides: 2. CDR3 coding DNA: TGTGCCAGCAGTTACGGGACTAGCGGAACCTACGAGCAGTACTTC. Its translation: CASSYGTSGTYEQYF.

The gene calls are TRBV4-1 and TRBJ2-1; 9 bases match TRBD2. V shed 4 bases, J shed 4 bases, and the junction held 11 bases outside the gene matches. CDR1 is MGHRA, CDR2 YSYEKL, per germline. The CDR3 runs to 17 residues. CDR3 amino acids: CASSLTPGTSSYNEQFF. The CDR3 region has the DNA TGCGCCAGCAGCCTTACCCCCGGGACTAGCTCTTACAATGAGCAGTTCTTC.

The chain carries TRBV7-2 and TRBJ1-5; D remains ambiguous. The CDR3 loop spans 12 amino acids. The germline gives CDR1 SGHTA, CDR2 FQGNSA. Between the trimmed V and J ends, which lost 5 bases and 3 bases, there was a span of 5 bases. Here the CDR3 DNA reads TGTGCCAGCAGCGCCTACAATCAGCCCCAGCATTTT. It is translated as CASSAYNQPQHF. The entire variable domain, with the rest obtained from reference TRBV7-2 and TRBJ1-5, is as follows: GAGVSQSPSNKVTEKGKDVELRCDPISGHTALYWYRQSLGQGLEFLIYFQGNSAPDKSGLPSDRFSAERTGGSVSTLTIQRTQQEDSAVYLCASSAYNQPQHFGDGTRLSIL.

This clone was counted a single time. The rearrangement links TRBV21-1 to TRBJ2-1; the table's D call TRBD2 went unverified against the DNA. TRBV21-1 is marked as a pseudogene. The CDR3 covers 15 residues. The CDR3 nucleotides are TGTGCCAGCAGCAAAAGGGAGCGGGAACGTGGTGAGCAGTTCTTC. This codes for CASSKRERERGEQFF.

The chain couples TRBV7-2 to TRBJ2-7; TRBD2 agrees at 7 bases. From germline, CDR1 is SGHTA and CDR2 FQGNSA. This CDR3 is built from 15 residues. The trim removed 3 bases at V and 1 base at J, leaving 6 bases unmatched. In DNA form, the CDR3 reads TGTGCCAGCAGCTTTCGGGGGGAGGTATCCTACGAGCAGTACTTC. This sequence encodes CASSFRGEVSYEQYF.

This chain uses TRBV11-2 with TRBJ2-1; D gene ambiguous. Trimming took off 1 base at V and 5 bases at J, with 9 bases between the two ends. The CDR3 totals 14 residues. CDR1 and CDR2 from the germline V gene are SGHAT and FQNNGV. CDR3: CASSLGQANNEQFF. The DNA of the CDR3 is TGTGCCAGCAGCTTAGGCCAGGCGAACAATGAGCAGTTCTTC. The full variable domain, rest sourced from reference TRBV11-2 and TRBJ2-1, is EAGVAQSPRYKIIEKRQSVAFWCNPISGHATLYWYQQILGQGPKLLIQFQNNGVVDDSQLPKDRFSAERLKGVDSTLKIQPAKLEDSAVYLCASSLGQANNEQFFGPGTRLTVL.

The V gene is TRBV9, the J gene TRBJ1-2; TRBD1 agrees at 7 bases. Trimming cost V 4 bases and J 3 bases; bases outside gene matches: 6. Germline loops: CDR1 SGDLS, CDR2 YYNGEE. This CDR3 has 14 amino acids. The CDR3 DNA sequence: TGTGCCAGCAGCCCACAGGGGATGGACTATGGCTACACCTTC. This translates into CASSPQGMDYGYTF. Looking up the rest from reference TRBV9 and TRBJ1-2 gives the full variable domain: DSGVTQTPKHLITATGQRVTLRCSPRSGDLSVYWYQQSLDQGLQFLIQYYNGEERAKGNILERFSAQQFPDLHSELNLSSLELGDSALYFCASSPQGMDYGYTFGSGTRLTVV.

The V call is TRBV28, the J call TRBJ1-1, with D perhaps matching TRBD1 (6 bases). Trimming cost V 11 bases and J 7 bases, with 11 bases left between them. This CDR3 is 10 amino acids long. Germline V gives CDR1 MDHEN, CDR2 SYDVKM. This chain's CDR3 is CAAQGFEAFF. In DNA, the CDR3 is TGTGCCGCCCAGGGGTTTGAAGCTTTCTTT.

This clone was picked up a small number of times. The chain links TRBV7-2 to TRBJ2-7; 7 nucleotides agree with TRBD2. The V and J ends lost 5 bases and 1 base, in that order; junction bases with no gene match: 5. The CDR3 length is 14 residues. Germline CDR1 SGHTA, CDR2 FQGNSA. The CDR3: CASSQSGTSYEQYF. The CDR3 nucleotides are TGTGCCAGCAGCCAGAGCGGGACTTCCTACGAGCAGTACTTC.

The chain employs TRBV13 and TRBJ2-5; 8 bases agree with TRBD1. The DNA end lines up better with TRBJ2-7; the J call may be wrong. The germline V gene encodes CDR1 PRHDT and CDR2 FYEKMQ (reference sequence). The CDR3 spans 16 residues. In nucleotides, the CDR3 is TGTGCCAGCAGCTTAAGGGGGGACAGGAAAGAGTACGAGCAGTACTTC. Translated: CASSLRGDRKEYEQYF.

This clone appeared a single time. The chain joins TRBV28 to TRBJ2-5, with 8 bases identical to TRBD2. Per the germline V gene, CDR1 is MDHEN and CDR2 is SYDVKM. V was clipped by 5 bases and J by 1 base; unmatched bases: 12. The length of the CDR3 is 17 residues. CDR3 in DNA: TGTGCCAGCAGTATCGCCCTGACTAGCGCACGCCAAGAGACCCAGTACTTC. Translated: CASSIALTSARQETQYF.